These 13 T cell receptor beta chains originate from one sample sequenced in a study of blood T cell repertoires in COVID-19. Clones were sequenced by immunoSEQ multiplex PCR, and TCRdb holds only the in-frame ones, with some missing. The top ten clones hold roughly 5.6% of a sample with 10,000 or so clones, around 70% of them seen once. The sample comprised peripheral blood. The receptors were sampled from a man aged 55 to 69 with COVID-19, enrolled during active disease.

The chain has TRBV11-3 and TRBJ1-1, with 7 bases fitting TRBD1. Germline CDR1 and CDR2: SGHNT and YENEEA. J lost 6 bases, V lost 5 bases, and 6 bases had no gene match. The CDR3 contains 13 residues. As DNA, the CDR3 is TGTGCCAGCAGCCAGGGGGATTTGGCTGAAGCTTTCTTT. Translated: CASSQGDLAEAFF.

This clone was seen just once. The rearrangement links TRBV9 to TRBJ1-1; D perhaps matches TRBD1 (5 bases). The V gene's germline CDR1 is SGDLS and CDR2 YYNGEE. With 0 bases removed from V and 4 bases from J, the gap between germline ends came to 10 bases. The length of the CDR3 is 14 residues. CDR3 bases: TGTGCCAGCAGCGTAGCTGGGAGGGGCACTGAAGCTTTCTTT. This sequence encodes CASSVAGRGTEAFF.

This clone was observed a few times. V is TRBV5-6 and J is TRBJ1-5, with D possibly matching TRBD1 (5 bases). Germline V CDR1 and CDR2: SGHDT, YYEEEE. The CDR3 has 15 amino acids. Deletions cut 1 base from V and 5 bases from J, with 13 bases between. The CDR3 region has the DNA TGTGCCAGCAGCTTGTTTAGCAGGGATTATCAGCCCCAGCATTTT. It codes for CASSLFSRDYQPQHF. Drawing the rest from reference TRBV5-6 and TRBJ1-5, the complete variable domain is DAGVTQSPTHLIKTRGQQVTLRCSPKSGHDTVSWYQQALGQGPQFIFQYYEEEERQRGNFPDRFSGHQFPNYSSELNVNALLLGDSALYLCASSLFSRDYQPQHFGDGTRLSIL.

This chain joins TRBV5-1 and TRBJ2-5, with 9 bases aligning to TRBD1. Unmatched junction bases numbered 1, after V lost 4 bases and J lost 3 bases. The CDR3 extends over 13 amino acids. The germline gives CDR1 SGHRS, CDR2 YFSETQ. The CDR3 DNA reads TGCGCCAGCAGCAGGGACAGGGAAGAGACCCAGTACTTC. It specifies CASSRDREETQYF.

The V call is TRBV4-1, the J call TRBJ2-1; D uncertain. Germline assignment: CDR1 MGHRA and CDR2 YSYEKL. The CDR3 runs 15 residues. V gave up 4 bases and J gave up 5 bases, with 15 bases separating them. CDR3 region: CASSPREAPHNEQFF. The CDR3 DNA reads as TGCGCCAGCAGCCCGCGAGAGGCCCCCCACAATGAGCAGTTCTTC.

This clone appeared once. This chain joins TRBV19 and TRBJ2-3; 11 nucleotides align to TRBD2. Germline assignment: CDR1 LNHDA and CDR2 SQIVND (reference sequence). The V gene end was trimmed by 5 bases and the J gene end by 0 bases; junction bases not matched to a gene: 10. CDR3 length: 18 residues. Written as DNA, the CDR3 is TGTGCCAGTAGTGGGGCTACTAGCGGGAGCCCTAGCACAGATACGCAGTATTTT. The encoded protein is CASSGATSGSPSTDTQYF.

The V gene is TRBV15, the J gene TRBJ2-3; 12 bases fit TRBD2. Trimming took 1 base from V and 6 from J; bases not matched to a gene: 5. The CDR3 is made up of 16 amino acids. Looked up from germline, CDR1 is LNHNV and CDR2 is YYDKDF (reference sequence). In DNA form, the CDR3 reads TGTGCCACCAGCAGAGTGCTAGCGGGAGGGCTGGATACGCAGTATTTT. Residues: CATSRVLAGGLDTQYF.

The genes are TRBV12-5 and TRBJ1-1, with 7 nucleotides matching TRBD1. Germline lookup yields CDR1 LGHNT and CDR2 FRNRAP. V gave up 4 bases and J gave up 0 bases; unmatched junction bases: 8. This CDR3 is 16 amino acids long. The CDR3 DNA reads TGTGCTAGTGGTTGGGCGACAGGGCCCATGAACACTGAAGCTTTCTTT. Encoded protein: CASGWATGPMNTEAFF.

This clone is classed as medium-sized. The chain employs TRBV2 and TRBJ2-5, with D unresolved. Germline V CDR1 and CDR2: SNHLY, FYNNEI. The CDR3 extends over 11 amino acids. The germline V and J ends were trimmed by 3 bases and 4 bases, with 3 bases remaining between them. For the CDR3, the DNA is TGTGCCAGCAGTGACAGAGAGACCCAGTACTTC. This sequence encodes CASSDRETQYF.

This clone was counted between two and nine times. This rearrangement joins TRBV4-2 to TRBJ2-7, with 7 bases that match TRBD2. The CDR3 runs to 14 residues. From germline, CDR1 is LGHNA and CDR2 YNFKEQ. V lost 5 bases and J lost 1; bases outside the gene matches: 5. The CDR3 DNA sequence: TGTGCCAGCAGCGAAGGACTAGGATCCTACGAGCAGTACTTC. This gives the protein CASSEGLGSYEQYF.

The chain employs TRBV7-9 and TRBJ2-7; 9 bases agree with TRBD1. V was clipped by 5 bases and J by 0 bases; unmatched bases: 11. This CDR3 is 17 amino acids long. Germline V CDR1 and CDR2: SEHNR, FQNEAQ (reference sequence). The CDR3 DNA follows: TGTGCCAGCAGCCTACAGGGGGGACAGGGTCCCTCCTACGAGCAGTACTTC. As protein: CASSLQGGQGPSYEQYF.

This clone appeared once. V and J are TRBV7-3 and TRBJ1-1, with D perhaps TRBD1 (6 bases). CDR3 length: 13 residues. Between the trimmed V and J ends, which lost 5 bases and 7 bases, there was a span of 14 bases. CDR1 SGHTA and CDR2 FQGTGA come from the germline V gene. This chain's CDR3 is CASSPTGQSEAFF. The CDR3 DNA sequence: TGTGCCAGCAGCCCAACTGGACAGAGTGAAGCTTTCTTT.

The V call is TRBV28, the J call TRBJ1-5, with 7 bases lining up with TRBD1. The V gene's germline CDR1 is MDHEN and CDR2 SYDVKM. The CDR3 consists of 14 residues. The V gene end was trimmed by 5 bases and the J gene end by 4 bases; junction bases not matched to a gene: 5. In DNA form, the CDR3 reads TGTGCCAGCAGTACCACAGGGGATAATCAGCCCCAGCATTTT. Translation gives CASSTTGDNQPQHF.